This T cell receptor (beta chain) was sequenced for a study of T cell responses to AZD1222 COVID-19 vaccine. Germline V gene sequence: CDR1 SGHAT, CDR2 FQNNGV. The V end lost 4 bases, the J end lost 3 bases, and 10 bases lay between the germline ends. CDR3 length equals 14 residues. Clones were read by immunoSEQ multiplex PCR, and TCRdb kept only the in-frame ones, dropping some. The profile shows more than 50,000 clones, approximately 90% of them singletons. Study observations and caveats: CD4 TCRs linked to vaccination spanned spike, dominating at 160-218 and 743-854. Targets within unmutated variant regions were reportedly found for nearly half of spike-specific TCRs. Females made up more of the donors, who were largely white British, and clonal diversity may have come out too low. It was only a handful of AZD1222 recipients who were seropositive at baseline.

A word on this clone: Its target is unknown.

The sequenced sample was peripheral blood, obtained on day 0 of AZD1222 vaccination. This TCR was recovered from an adult in good health. J is TRBJ2-1 and V is TRBV11-2; the D gene is possibly TRBD1 (6 bases). The DNA for the CDR3 is TGTGCCAGCAGCTCACAGGGTATCTACAATGAGCAGTTCTTC. It codes for CASSSQGIYNEQFF.